The 10 T cell receptor beta chains below were found in one sample sequenced in a study of shared clonotypes between healthy human individuals. Here immunoSEQ multiplex PCR was the method, and the copy in TCRdb shows in-frame clones only, minus some. The table has about 980,000 clones, over 75% seen once; the top ten hold around 1.5%. Source material: memory CD4+ T cells sorted from blood. Subset here: CD45RA-negative fraction. The receptors were gathered from a man younger than 30 in good health.

This clone was counted between two and nine times. This chain connects TRBV15 to TRBJ1-3; D remains unclear. This CDR3 comprises 15 residues. Trimming removed 0 bases at V and 2 bases at J, with 8 bases between. From germline, CDR1 is LNHNV and CDR2 YYDKDF (reference sequence). Here the CDR3 reads CATSRDITAGNTIYF. The CDR3 DNA reads as TGTGCCACCAGCAGAGATATCACCGCTGGAAACACCATATATTTT.

CDR3 amino acids: CASSSTLPGTKELFF. The CDR3, as DNA: TGTGCCAGCAGTTCGACGCTTCCCGGGACAAAGGAGCTGTTTTTT. V and J are TRBV6-5 and TRBJ2-2, with a tentative D call TRBD1 (6 bases). V was trimmed by 4 bases and J by 10 bases, leaving 19 bases between them. The CDR3 has 15 residues. Germline loops: CDR1 MNHEY, CDR2 SVGAGI.

The genes are TRBV29-1 and TRBJ2-5; D not certain. The CDR3 is 12 residues long. V gave up 6 bases and J gave up 5 bases, with 13 bases separating them. The germline CDR1 and CDR2 sequences are SQVTM and ANQGSEA. CDR3: CSVRKSEETQYF. CDR3 nucleotide sequence: TGCAGCGTCCGCAAGTCGGAGGAGACCCAGTACTTC.

The chain carries TRBV28 and TRBJ2-5; D tentatively reads TRBD1 or TRBD2 (7 bases each). The CDR3 loop spans 13 amino acids. The germline V and J ends were trimmed by 6 bases and 4 bases, with 12 bases remaining between them. CDR1 and CDR2 from the germline V gene are MDHEN and SYDVKM. CDR3 loop: CASRPGGGETQYF. The CDR3 nucleotides read TGTGCCAGCAGACCAGGGGGGGGAGAGACCCAGTACTTC.

This chain uses TRBV7-2 with TRBJ1-1; 8 positions agree with TRBD1. The junction had 6 bases not matched to a gene; V was cut back by 1 base and J by 5 bases. CDR3 length: 15 residues. Germline assignment: CDR1 SGHTA and CDR2 FQGNSA. CDR3 nucleotides: TGTGCCAGCAGCTTAGTGCAGGGGGCTCGGACTGAAGCTTTCTTT. The encoded protein is CASSLVQGARTEAFF.

The chain combines TRBV10-2 with TRBJ1-2; D gene ambiguous. Germline loops: CDR1 WSHSY, CDR2 SAAADI. This CDR3 contains 12 residues. The V end was cut by 3 bases, the J end by 3 bases, with 5 bases between. CDR3 nucleotides: TGCGCCAGCAGTGACCGATACTATGGCTACACCTTC. Translating it yields CASSDRYYGYTF.

This chain joins TRBV6-7 and TRBJ1-2; D gene uncertain. TRBV6-7 is an ORF, with its function uncertain. The CDR3 spans 13 residues. Trimming removed 5 bases at V and 1 base at J, with 8 bases between. CDR3 DNA: TGTGCCAGCAGTAAGGTAGTTAACTATGGCTACACCTTC. Translating it yields CASSKVVNYGYTF.

This chain joins TRBV5-4 and TRBJ2-1; 8 nucleotides match TRBD2. Per the germline V gene, CDR1 is SGHNT and CDR2 is YYREEE (reference sequence). J lost 2 bases, V lost 5 bases, and 6 bases had no gene match. The CDR3 consists of 15 residues. CDR3 coding DNA: TGTGCCAGCAGTCCTACTAGCGGAGCCTACAATGAGCAGTTCTTC. This encodes CASSPTSGAYNEQFF. Using reference TRBV5-4 and TRBJ2-1 for the parts outside the CDR3, the full variable domain is ETGVTQSPTHLIKTRGQQVTLRCSSQSGHNTVSWYQQALGQGPQFIFQYYREEENGRGNFPPRFSGLQFPNYSSELNVNALELDDSALYLCASSPTSGAYNEQFFGPGTRLTVL.

The chain links TRBV28 to TRBJ2-1; 8 bases agree with TRBD1. This CDR3 region has 14 residues. J gave up 6 bases and V 6 bases, and 7 bases lay outside the gene matches. The germline V gene encodes CDR1 MDHEN and CDR2 SYDVKM. In DNA, the CDR3 is TGTGCCAGCAGAAACACAGGGGGACTCAATGAGCAGTTCTTC. Its translation is CASRNTGGLNEQFF.

The V call is TRBV6-5, the J call TRBJ2-3; D gene ambiguous. This CDR3 region has 12 residues. The germline gives CDR1 MNHEY, CDR2 SVGAGI. Trimming stripped 6 bases from V and 1 base from J, with 5 bases between. The CDR3, as DNA: TGTGCCAGCAGGAGAGGCACAGATACGCAGTATTTT. Translation gives CASRRGTDTQYF.